The entry below gives a single T cell receptor beta chain sequence along with its context. Its antigen is unidentified. The data were taken from a study of T cell repertoires in cytomegalovirus infection. The CDR3 is 20 amino acids. Trimming took 4 bases from V and 0 from J; bases not matched to a gene: 20. Germline V gives CDR1 SEHNR, CDR2 FQNEAQ (reference sequence). TCRdb re-called the reads through MiXCR, storing one row per CDR3 protein. The sample holds fewer than 200,000 distinct CDR3 sequences, less than 25% seen once. The clonotype originates from a human donor in good health (CMV status not recorded). Some clones in this sample may be carry-over from other donors' samples. The sequencing here drew on CD8+ T cells from cultured PBMCs, taken from culture after CMV antigen stimulation. V and J are TRBV7-9 and TRBJ1-2, with 7 bases fitting TRBD1. CDR3 residues: CASSSTTGAWTGGSNYGYTF. The CDR3, as DNA: TGTGCCAGCAGCTCCACCACAGGGGCCTGGACAGGCGGTTCTAACTATGGCTACACCTTC.